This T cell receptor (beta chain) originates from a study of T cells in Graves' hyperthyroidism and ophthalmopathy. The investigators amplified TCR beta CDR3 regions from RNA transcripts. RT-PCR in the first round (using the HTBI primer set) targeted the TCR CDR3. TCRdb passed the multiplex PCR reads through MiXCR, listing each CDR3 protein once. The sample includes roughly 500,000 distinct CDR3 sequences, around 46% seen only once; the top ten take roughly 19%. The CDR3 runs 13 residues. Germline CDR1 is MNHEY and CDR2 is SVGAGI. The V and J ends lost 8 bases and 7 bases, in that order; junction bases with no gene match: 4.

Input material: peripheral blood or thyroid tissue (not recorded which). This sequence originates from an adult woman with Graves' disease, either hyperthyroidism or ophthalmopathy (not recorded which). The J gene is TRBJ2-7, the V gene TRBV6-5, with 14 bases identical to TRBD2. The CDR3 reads CASRLAGGDEQYF. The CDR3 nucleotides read TGTGCCAGCCGACTAGCGGGAGGGGATGAGCAGTACTTC.